This is a list of T cell receptor beta chains from one sample in a study of shared clonotypes between healthy human individuals. Some clones are missing from TCRdb's copy, which holds only in-frame ones; the method was immunoSEQ multiplex PCR. The table records about 980,000 clones, over 75% of them present only once. Sequenced sample: memory CD4+ T cells sorted from blood. These receptors were obtained from a man aged 18 to 29 in good health. CDR3s include the opening cysteine and the closing phenylalanine or tryptophan.

v_gene | CDR3aa
TRBV7-9 | CASSSSGQAVKTGELFF
TRBV18 | CASSPKETNTGELFF
TRBV29-1 | CSVVSGSYEQYF
TRBV11-2 | CASSLRQGAKQAFF
TRBV10-3 | CAISASTQGPYEQYF
TRBV20-1 | CSARWDEKLFF
TRBV11-3 | CASSLGQNTEAFF
TRBV6-6 | CASSFSEKLFF
TRBV27 | CASSPRTSGGLGDTQYF
TRBV2 | CASSDFWEEVADTQYF
TRBV2 | CASSESLAGLNEQFF
TRBV7-2 | CASSLGVADTQYF
TRBV10-3 | CAIRSTRGPDADTEAFF
TRBV18 | CASSRLSTRYEQYF
TRBV25-1 | CASSEGTGKREEKLFF
TRBV18 | CASSPGTPQSGNTIYF